One and the same sample provided the 32 T cell receptor beta chains below, sequenced in a study of T cells in Graves' hyperthyroidism and ophthalmopathy. Template material for amplifying TCR beta CDR3 regions consisted of RNA transcripts. HTBI primers were employed in a first-round RT-PCR of the TCR CDR3. Each CDR3 protein is one row after TCRdb ran MiXCR on the multiplex PCR reads. The sample lists fewer than 750,000 distinct CDR3 sequences; roughly 15% were seen once. The specimen sequenced was blood. The source of these receptors is a woman aged 50 to 60 with Graves' ophthalmopathy.

This clonotype came up many times. The J gene is TRBJ2-1, the V gene TRBV7-3; 8 bases match TRBD2. The germline V gene encodes CDR1 SGHTA and CDR2 FQGTGA. The CDR3 consists of 15 residues. Losses at the gene ends were 1 base for V and 8 bases for J; bases not matched to a gene: 7. The DNA of the CDR3 is TGTGCCAGCAGCTTAATTCGGACCGGGAGGGATGAGCAGTTCTTC. It yields the protein CASSLIRTGRDEQFF.

This chain connects TRBV6-4 to TRBJ1-3; no clear D. CDR3 length equals 15 residues. The ends were cut back, 10 bases at V and 2 bases at J, with 18 bases in the middle. The germline V gene encodes CDR1 MRHNA and CDR2 SNTAGT. CDR3 sequence: CATIARNLTGNTIYF. CDR3 nucleotides: TGTGCCACCATAGCCCGGAATCTGACTGGAAACACCATATATTTT.

This chain joins TRBV5-1 and TRBJ2-6, with TRBD1 matching 12 bases. The junction had 9 bases not matched to a gene; V was cut back by 4 bases and J by 4 bases. CDR1 and CDR2 from the germline V gene are SGHRS and YFSETQ. There are 18 residues in the CDR3. CDR3 in amino acids: CASSGLGQGAPGANVLTF. CDR3 DNA: TGCGCCAGCAGCGGTTTGGGACAGGGGGCGCCAGGGGCCAACGTCCTGACTTTC.

This clonotype appeared many times. The chain employs TRBV20-1 and TRBJ2-1; D gene ambiguous. The germline V and J ends were trimmed by 6 bases and 6 bases, with 3 bases remaining between them. The CDR3 has 9 residues. The germline V gene has CDR1 DFQATT and CDR2 SNEGSKA (reference sequence). Here the CDR3 reads CSASNEQFF. The CDR3 DNA sequence: TGCAGTGCCTCCAATGAGCAGTTCTTC.

This clonotype was seen repeatedly, ten times or more. The rearrangement uses TRBV20-1 and TRBJ2-5; 12 bases are a match to TRBD2. The CDR3 runs 15 residues. Trimming removed 5 bases from V and 3 bases from J; junction bases left unmatched: 7. Looked up from germline, CDR1 is DFQATT and CDR2 is SNEGSKA (reference sequence). The CDR3 sequence is CSAAGLAGFEETQYF. The CDR3 DNA reads TGCAGTGCTGCAGGACTAGCGGGATTTGAAGAGACCCAGTACTTC.

The table lists this clonotype with many counts. The chain recombines TRBV24-1 with TRBJ2-1; TRBD1 aligns across 9 bases. In germline, CDR1 is KGHDR, CDR2 SFDVKD. The CDR3 length is 17 residues. The trim removed 1 base at V and 5 bases at J, leaving 8 bases unmatched. The CDR3 reads CATSDFVPGQGDNEQFF. The CDR3 DNA is TGTGCCACCAGTGATTTCGTTCCGGGACAGGGAGACAATGAGCAGTTCTTC.

This clonotype was seen ten or more times. The chain recombines TRBV28 with TRBJ1-1, with D perhaps matching TRBD1 (5 bases). V was pared by 3 bases and J by 7 bases, with 9 bases between. This CDR3 is 12 amino acids long. Germline V gene data show CDR1 as MDHEN and CDR2 as SYDVKM. The CDR3 DNA reads TGTGCCAGCAGTTTCCAAACAGGTGAAGCTTTCTTT. This codes for CASSFQTGEAFF. The variable domain in full, completed from reference TRBV28 and TRBJ1-1, reads DVKVTQSSRYLVKRTGEKVFLECVQDMDHENMFWYRQDPGLGLRLIYFSYDVKMKEKGDIPEGYSVSREKKERFSLILESASTNQTSMYLCASSFQTGEAFFGQGTRLTVV.

This clonotype showed up many times. The V and J genes are TRBV9 and TRBJ2-5, with D uncertain. The CDR3 has 13 amino acids. Germline values: CDR1 SGDLS, CDR2 YYNGEE. V lost 0 bases, J lost 13 bases, and 16 bases lay in between. The CDR3 DNA is TGTGCCAGCAGCGTAGATTCGACCCCCGTTCTGTACTTC. It encodes CASSVDSTPVLYF.

The V and J genes are TRBV20-1 and TRBJ2-7, with 10 bases that match TRBD2. CDR3 length equals 13 residues. Germline assignment: CDR1 DFQATT and CDR2 SNEGSKA (reference sequence). V lost 7 bases to trimming and J lost 3 bases; unmatched junction nucleotides: 6. In nucleotides, the CDR3 is TGCAGTGGGGAGCGGGAGGGCCGCTACGAGCAGTACTTC. Protein: CSGEREGRYEQYF.

This chain uses TRBV13 with TRBJ2-1; 12 bases map to TRBD2. The CDR3 is made up of 12 amino acids. The germline V gene has CDR1 PRHDT and CDR2 FYEKMQ (reference sequence). V was clipped by 5 bases and J by 15 bases; unmatched bases: 5. CDR3 bases: TGTGCCAGCAGCACCCGACTAGCGGGAGTGTTCTTC. It specifies CASSTRLAGVFF.

This clonotype has just one count. The chain couples TRBV10-3 to TRBJ2-1; D gene unclear. This CDR3 is built from 12 residues. The germline V gene encodes CDR1 ENHRY and CDR2 SYGVKD. V lost 7 bases and J 5 bases, leaving 9 bases between the germline ends. In DNA form, the CDR3 reads TGTGCCATCAATTCGGCAGACAATGAGCAGTTCTTC. Protein: CAINSADNEQFF.

This clonotype appeared many times. The rearrangement links TRBV12-3 or TRBV12-4 to TRBJ1-1; D might be TRBD1 (5 bases). V was shortened by 6 bases and J by 7 bases, with 9 bases between the two germline ends. The CDR3 sequence is 11 residues long. The DNA of the CDR3 is TGTGCCAGCAGCGGGGCGTTTGAAGCTTTCTTT. Its translation: CASSGAFEAFF.

At least ten counts were recorded for this clonotype. The chain combines TRBV12-3 or TRBV12-4 with TRBJ1-1, with TRBD1 identical over 8 bases. With 10 bases clipped from V and 0 bases from J, the junction kept 7 bases outside the gene matches. The CDR3 loop spans 14 amino acids. The chain's CDR3 is CATTPTGVNTEAFF. The CDR3 DNA reads as TGTGCCACGACCCCGACAGGGGTGAACACTGAAGCTTTCTTT.

The sample holds a few counts of this clonotype. The J gene is TRBJ1-2, the V gene TRBV5-1; 7 bases fit TRBD1. The germline V gene has CDR1 SGHRS and CDR2 YFSETQ. The ends lost 4 bases at V and 8 bases at J; junction bases unmatched: 5. The CDR3 is made up of 12 amino acids. The CDR3 region is CASSPDRDGYTF. In DNA form, the CDR3 reads TGCGCCAGCAGCCCCGACAGGGACGGCTACACCTTC.

This clonotype was seen more than once but under ten times. The chain uses TRBV4-3 and TRBJ2-1; D gene uncertain. Germline-derived CDR1 and CDR2 are LGHNA and YSLEER. The ends were cut back, 1 base at V and 6 bases at J, with 10 bases in the middle. The CDR3 is made up of 14 amino acids. The CDR3 sequence is CASSQVLKPNEQFF. In DNA, the CDR3 is TGCGCCAGCAGCCAAGTTTTAAAACCCAATGAGCAGTTCTTC.

The table lists this clonotype with many counts. The chain combines TRBV24-1 with TRBJ2-2; possible D gene TRBD2, 5 bases. This CDR3 has 14 amino acids. The germline V and J ends were trimmed by 0 bases and 5 bases, with 6 bases remaining between them. Per germline, CDR1 KGHDR and CDR2 SFDVKD. Here the CDR3 reads CATSDLRDTGELFF. The CDR3 DNA reads as TGTGCCACCAGTGATTTGCGGGATACCGGGGAGCTGTTTTTT.

Regarding this clonotype: A much bigger clone sits one base away, suggesting this may be a read error. The chain uses TRBV7-9 and TRBJ2-1; 10 bases are a match to TRBD1. This CDR3 has 16 amino acids. CDR1 and CDR2 (germline): SEHNR, FQNEAQ (reference sequence). The CDR3 DNA is TGTGCCAGCAGCGCCCAATCCGGGACAGGGGACCTTCACATCATCTTC. Protein sequence: CASSAQSGTGDLHIIF.

V gene TRBV29-1 combines with J gene TRBJ2-1; D may be TRBD1 (6 bases). Germline V gene sequence: CDR1 SQVTM, CDR2 ANQGSEA. Deletions cut 4 bases from V and 12 bases from J, with 13 bases between. The CDR3 length is 11 residues. DNA of the CDR3: TGCAGCGTTGGCAGGGGTGAGATGCAGTTCTTC. Residues: CSVGRGEMQFF.

This clonotype was found many times. The chain has TRBV28 and TRBJ2-5; 10 bases agree with TRBD2. V gave up 4 bases and J gave up 5 bases; unmatched junction bases: 7. Germline V gene sequence: CDR1 MDHEN, CDR2 SYDVKM. This CDR3 is 15 amino acids long. As DNA, the CDR3 is TGTGCCAGCAGTTCGGTAGCGGGAGGTTGGGAGACCCAGTACTTC. Its translation: CASSSVAGGWETQYF. The variable domain in full, completed from reference TRBV28 and TRBJ2-5, reads DVKVTQSSRYLVKRTGEKVFLECVQDMDHENMFWYRQDPGLGLRLIYFSYDVKMKEKGDIPEGYSVSREKKERFSLILESASTNQTSMYLCASSSVAGGWETQYFGPGTRLLVL.

This clonotype appeared many times. V and J are TRBV7-8 and TRBJ2-1; D call uncertain. The ends were cut back, 4 bases at V and 8 bases at J, with 15 bases in the middle. The CDR3 contains 14 residues. Germline CDR1 reads SGHVS; CDR2 reads FQNEAQ. The CDR3, as DNA: TGTGCCAGCAGCTCCGGACCGTTTTGGGATGAGCAGTTCTTC. It specifies CASSSGPFWDEQFF.

The chain uses TRBV12-3 or TRBV12-4 and TRBJ2-2; weak D call: TRBD2 (6 bases). Trimming removed 6 bases from V and 2 bases from J, with 19 bases in between. CDR3 length equals 17 residues. The CDR3 DNA is TGTGCCAGCAGCTCCCTTTGGAGCGGGTCAAACACCGGGGAGCTGTTTTTT. Translation gives CASSSLWSGSNTGELFF.

Ten or more counts support this clonotype. V usage is TRBV27 and J usage is TRBJ2-3; D not certain. Per the germline V gene, CDR1 is MNHEY and CDR2 is SMNVEV (reference sequence). The CDR3 is 14 amino acids. V gave up 2 bases and J gave up 3 bases, with 9 bases separating them. As DNA, the CDR3 is TGTGCCAGCAGTTTAATCTCGTTGACAGATACGCAGTATTTT. Protein sequence: CASSLISLTDTQYF.

This clonotype was found many times. The chain couples TRBV6-1 to TRBJ2-7, with TRBD1 matching 7 bases. The CDR3 sequence is 13 residues long. CDR1 and CDR2 from the germline V gene are MNHNS and SASEGT. The V gene end was trimmed by 0 bases and the J gene end by 9 bases; junction bases not matched to a gene: 5. The CDR3 bases are TGTGCCAGCAGTGAAGCCCACAGGGGCGGGCAGTACTTC. It is translated as CASSEAHRGGQYF.

Only a few counts were recorded for this clonotype. For the CDR3, the DNA is TGTGCCAGCAGCTTCCAACTAGCGGGATCGAGGGGGCAGTACTTC. Protein: CASSFQLAGSRGQYF. The chain uses TRBV5-5 and TRBJ2-7; 10 bases are shared with TRBD2. CDR3 length: 15 amino acids. V shed 2 bases, J shed 9 bases, and the junction held 11 bases outside the gene matches. Germline V CDR1 and CDR2: SGHKS, YYEKEE (reference sequence).

This clonotype was seen repeatedly, ten times or more. This rearrangement joins TRBV12-5 to TRBJ2-7, with 12 bases matching TRBD2. The CDR3 is 15 residues long. With V trimmed by 7 bases and J by 4 bases, 8 bases remained unmatched. Germline CDR1 reads LGHNT; CDR2 reads FRNRAP. The CDR3 sequence is CASVPMTSGSYEQYF. The CDR3 DNA is TGTGCTAGTGTCCCCATGACTAGCGGGAGTTACGAGCAGTACTTC.

In its sample, this clonotype was seen many times. The chain combines TRBV5-1 with TRBJ2-7; D perhaps matches TRBD2 (6 bases). Germline assignment: CDR1 SGHRS and CDR2 YFSETQ. The CDR3 has 15 residues. With 4 bases removed from V and 3 bases from J, the gap between germline ends came to 17 bases. The CDR3 here is CASSPGPGDFYEQYF. The CDR3 DNA reads TGCGCCAGCAGCCCCGGGCCCGGGGACTTCTACGAGCAGTACTTC.

This clonotype appeared many times. CDR3 sequence: CASSRGQAGGWNEQYF. CDR3 in DNA: TGCGCCAGCAGCCGTGGCCAAGCGGGAGGGTGGAACGAGCAGTACTTC. The genes are TRBV4-1 and TRBJ2-7; 10 bases line up with TRBD2. V shed 4 bases, J shed 5 bases, and the junction held 11 bases outside the gene matches. Per germline, CDR1 MGHRA and CDR2 YSYEKL. This CDR3 comprises 16 residues.

The chain is built from TRBV4-1 and TRBJ2-7; perhaps TRBD1 as D (5 bases). CDR1 and CDR2 (germline): MGHRA, YSYEKL. V was shortened by 1 base and J by 5 bases, with 9 bases between the two germline ends. The CDR3 is 13 residues long. The CDR3 bases are TGCGCCAGCAGCCAAGTTTCAGGGAACGAGCAGTACTTC. Protein sequence: CASSQVSGNEQYF.

This chain joins TRBV18 and TRBJ2-2, with D perhaps assigned TRBD1 or TRBD2 (5 bases each). The CDR3 is 16 residues long. V was clipped by 0 bases and J by 0 bases, with 8 bases between them. Germline V gene data show CDR1 as KGHSH and CDR2 as LQKENI. The CDR3 here is CASSPPGRANTGELFF. CDR3 coding DNA: TGTGCCAGCTCACCACCGGGACGGGCGAACACCGGGGAGCTGTTTTTT.

In its sample, this clonotype was seen many times. J is TRBJ1-1 and V is TRBV7-2; TRBD1 agrees at 7 bases. CDR3 length: 15 amino acids. The trim removed 5 bases at V and 4 bases at J, leaving 10 bases unmatched. Germline loops: CDR1 SGHTA, CDR2 FQGNSA. The CDR3 nucleotides read TGTGCCAGCAGCGCACACAGGGGAGGGATCACTGAAGCTTTCTTT. The encoded protein is CASSAHRGGITEAFF.

This clonotype was seen at least ten times. The rearrangement joins TRBV7-3 to TRBJ2-1, with D perhaps matching TRBD2 (5 bases). Trimming pared 0 bases from V and 6 bases from J, leaving 6 bases between. CDR1 and CDR2 from the germline V gene are SGHTA and FQGTGA. The CDR3 runs 13 residues. The CDR3 DNA follows: TGTGCCAGCAGCTTAACGACTACCAATGAGCAGTTCTTC. Its translation is CASSLTTTNEQFF.

This sequence joins TRBV20-1 and TRBJ2-1, with D unresolved. V was pared by 0 bases and J by 5 bases, with 11 bases between. Per germline, CDR1 DFQATT and CDR2 SNEGSKA (reference sequence). The CDR3 spans 14 residues. This CDR3 reads CSARDPISDNEQFF. The CDR3 bases are TGCAGTGCTAGAGATCCAATATCTGACAATGAGCAGTTCTTC.